A single sample is the source of the 6 T cell receptor beta chains below, sequenced in a study of blood T cell repertoires in COVID-19. Produced via immunoSEQ multiplex PCR; TCRdb's table is partial and in-frame only. The data contain 400,000 to 500,000 clones, around 89% of them seen just once; the ten biggest clones take up approximately 1.8%. Sequenced material: PBMCs or T cells enriched from blood (not recorded which). These receptors were collected from a woman aged 40 to 55 who had recovered from COVID-19.

J is TRBJ1-6 and V is TRBV7-2; D is undetermined. V shed 2 bases and J shed 10 bases, with 12 bases lying between them. This CDR3 contains 14 residues. Germline V CDR1 and CDR2: SGHTA, FQGNSA. CDR3 sequence reads: CASSLKGDGSPLHF. The CDR3 nucleotides are TGTGCCAGCAGCTTAAAGGGAGATGGGTCACCCCTCCACTTT.

The chain's CDR3 is CASSPRSGRQGNEQFF. The CDR3 DNA reads TGTGCCAGCTCACCACGGAGCGGGAGGCAGGGGAATGAGCAGTTCTTC. V usage is TRBV18 and J usage is TRBJ2-1, with 9 positions matching TRBD2. CDR3 size: 16 residues. J was trimmed by 7 bases and V by 1 base; bases with no gene match: 8. Germline V lookup: CDR1 KGHSH, CDR2 LQKENI.

The chain joins TRBV6-5 to TRBJ1-2, with TRBD1 matching 11 bases. This CDR3 comprises 16 residues. Germline CDR1 MNHEY, CDR2 SVGAGI. The junction had 8 bases not matched to a gene; V was cut back by 0 bases and J by 8 bases. The CDR3 sequence is CASSYSGPGTGGGYTF. CDR3 in DNA: TGTGCCAGCAGTTACTCGGGTCCCGGGACAGGGGGAGGCTACACCTTC.

V gene TRBV15 combines with J gene TRBJ2-3; tentative D call: TRBD2 (5 bases). Trimming removed 4 bases at V and 1 base at J, with 9 bases between. The germline gives CDR1 LNHNV, CDR2 YYDKDF (reference sequence). The CDR3 runs 14 residues. For the CDR3, the DNA is TGTGCCACCAGCAAGCGGACCCGCACAGATACGCAGTATTTT. Translation gives CATSKRTRTDTQYF.

The chain recombines TRBV6-2 or TRBV6-3 with TRBJ2-3; TRBD2 matches 12 bases. V lost 5 bases, J lost 5 bases, and 8 bases stayed unmatched. Germline V gene sequence: CDR1 MNHEY, CDR2 SVGEGT. This CDR3 region has 16 residues. The CDR3 region is CASSPRLAGEGDTQYF. The DNA of the CDR3 is TGTGCCAGCAGTCCGAGACTAGCGGGAGAGGGAGATACGCAGTATTTT.

The chain has TRBV5-4 and TRBJ2-6, with D unclear. The germline V gene encodes CDR1 SGHNT and CDR2 YYREEE (reference sequence). CDR3 length: 18 amino acids. The V gene lost 3 bases and the J gene lost 1 base, with 17 bases spanning the gap. CDR3 sequence reads: CASSSPGSSRSGANVLTF. CDR3 in DNA: TGTGCCAGCAGCTCCCCAGGCTCCAGTCGGTCTGGGGCCAACGTCCTGACTTTC.